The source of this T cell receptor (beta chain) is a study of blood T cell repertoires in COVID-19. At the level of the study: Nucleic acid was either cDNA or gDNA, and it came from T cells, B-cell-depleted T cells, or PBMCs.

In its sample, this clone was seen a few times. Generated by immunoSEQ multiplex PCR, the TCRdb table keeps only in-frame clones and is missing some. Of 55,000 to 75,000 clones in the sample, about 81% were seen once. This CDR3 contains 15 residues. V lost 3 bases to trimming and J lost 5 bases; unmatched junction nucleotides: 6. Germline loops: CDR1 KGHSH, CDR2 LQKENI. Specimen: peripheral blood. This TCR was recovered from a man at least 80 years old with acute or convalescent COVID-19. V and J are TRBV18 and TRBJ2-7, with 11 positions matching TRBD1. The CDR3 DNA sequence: TGTGCCAGCTCACCGACGGGACAGGGGGATCACGAGCAGTACTTC. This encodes CASSPTGQGDHEQYF.